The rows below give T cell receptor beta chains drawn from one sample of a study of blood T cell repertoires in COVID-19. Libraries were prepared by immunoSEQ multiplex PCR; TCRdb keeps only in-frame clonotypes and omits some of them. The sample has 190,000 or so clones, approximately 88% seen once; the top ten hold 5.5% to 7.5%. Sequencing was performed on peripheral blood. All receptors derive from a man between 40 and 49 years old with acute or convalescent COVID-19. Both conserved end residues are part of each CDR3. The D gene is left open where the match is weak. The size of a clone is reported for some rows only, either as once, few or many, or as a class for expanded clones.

CDR3nt: TGTGCCAGCAGCGTAAGGGACAGGGGCGCCTATGGCTACACCTTC
CDR3aa: CASSVRDRGAYGYTF
v_gene: TRBV7-2
abundance: -
d_gene: TRBD1
j_gene: TRBJ1-2

CDR3nt: TGTGCCAGCAGCGTAAGGCATACCACCGATCCGGACACCGGGAGTGACACCGGGGAGCTGTTTTTT
CDR3aa: CASSVRHTTDPDTGSDTGELFF
v_gene: TRBV9
abundance: -
d_gene: -
j_gene: TRBJ2-2

CDR3nt: TGTGCCAGCAGCCGGACAGGGGGTTTTTACAATGAGCAGTTCTTC
CDR3aa: CASSRTGGFYNEQFF
v_gene: TRBV6-5
abundance: -
d_gene: TRBD1
j_gene: TRBJ2-1

CDR3nt: TGTGCCTGGAGTGTACCCACAGGGTCCGGGGAGACCCAGTACTTC
CDR3aa: CAWSVPTGSGETQYF
v_gene: TRBV30
abundance: -
d_gene: -
j_gene: TRBJ2-5

CDR3nt: TGTGCCAGCAGCTTCACAACGAACACTGAAGCTTTCTTT
CDR3aa: CASSFTTNTEAFF
v_gene: TRBV13
abundance: -
d_gene: -
j_gene: TRBJ1-1

CDR3nt: TGTGCCAGCAGCTTGGCCGCGACAGGGAACGAGCAGTACTTC
CDR3aa: CASSLAATGNEQYF
v_gene: TRBV27
abundance: once
d_gene: TRBD1
j_gene: TRBJ2-7

CDR3nt: TGCGCCAGTGGCAGGGATACCTACAATGAGCAGTTCTTC
CDR3aa: CASGRDTYNEQFF
v_gene: TRBV10-1
abundance: -
d_gene: -
j_gene: TRBJ2-1

CDR3nt: TGTGCCAGCAGTTTTGCACCGACAGGGGGAACAACTGAAGCTTTCTTT
CDR3aa: CASSFAPTGGTTEAFF
v_gene: TRBV6-5
abundance: -
d_gene: TRBD1
j_gene: TRBJ1-1

CDR3nt: TGTGCCGGGGCGGCAGGGACCTACGAGCAGTACTTC
CDR3aa: CAGAAGTYEQYF
v_gene: TRBV30
abundance: -
d_gene: -
j_gene: TRBJ2-7

CDR3nt: TGTGCCAGCAGATTTATAAACGGGAGGCAGCCCCAGCATTTT
CDR3aa: CASRFINGRQPQHF
v_gene: TRBV28
abundance: -
d_gene: -
j_gene: TRBJ1-5

CDR3nt: TGTGCCAGCAGTGCTTCGGGTGGTAGCGGGGGAGTCACAGATACGCAGTATTTT
CDR3aa: CASSASGGSGGVTDTQYF
v_gene: TRBV6-4
abundance: -
d_gene: TRBD2
j_gene: TRBJ2-3

CDR3nt: TGTGCCAGCAGCCTGGACAGGGGAAATTCCGGGGAGCTGTTTTTT
CDR3aa: CASSLDRGNSGELFF
v_gene: TRBV7-2
abundance: -
d_gene: TRBD1
j_gene: TRBJ2-2

CDR3nt: TGTGCCAGCTCACTCGGCCGGACAGGGACAAATGAAAAACTGTTTTTT
CDR3aa: CASSLGRTGTNEKLFF
v_gene: TRBV18
abundance: -
d_gene: TRBD1
j_gene: TRBJ1-4

CDR3nt: TGCGCCAGCAGTTACGGACAGGGAGTAACCGGGGAGCTGTTTTTT
CDR3aa: CASSYGQGVTGELFF
v_gene: TRBV10-1
abundance: -
d_gene: TRBD1
j_gene: TRBJ2-2

CDR3nt: TGCGCCAGCAAGATGGGGACACCCTCCTACGAGCAGTACTTC
CDR3aa: CASKMGTPSYEQYF
v_gene: TRBV5-1
abundance: -
d_gene: -
j_gene: TRBJ2-7

CDR3nt: TGTGCCAGCAGCTCGACAGGAGGTCGATTGAACACTGAAGCTTTCTTT
CDR3aa: CASSSTGGRLNTEAFF
v_gene: TRBV11-1
abundance: -
d_gene: -
j_gene: TRBJ1-1

CDR3nt: TGTGCCAGCAGTCTTACAGGGGTAAGGCGCGAGCAGTACTTC
CDR3aa: CASSLTGVRREQYF
v_gene: TRBV11-2
abundance: -
d_gene: TRBD1
j_gene: TRBJ2-7

CDR3nt: TGTGCCAGCAGCTTGGCGTCAGGGGTCTCAGAGAGGGGAGAGACCCAGTACTTC
CDR3aa: CASSLASGVSERGETQYF
v_gene: TRBV5-4
abundance: -
d_gene: -
j_gene: TRBJ2-5

CDR3nt: TGCGCCAGCAGCCGGAGGGAGACCCAGTACTTC
CDR3aa: CASSRRETQYF
v_gene: TRBV10-2
abundance: -
d_gene: -
j_gene: TRBJ2-5

CDR3nt: TGTGCCACCAGTGCCCGGGGGATCACAGATACGCAGTATTTT
CDR3aa: CATSARGITDTQYF
v_gene: TRBV24-1
abundance: -
d_gene: -
j_gene: TRBJ2-3

CDR3nt: TGTGCCAGCAGTTTAAGGACAGGGTGGAAAAAACTGTTTTTT
CDR3aa: CASSLRTGWKKLFF
v_gene: TRBV28
abundance: once
d_gene: TRBD1
j_gene: TRBJ1-4

CDR3nt: TGTGCCAGCAGTTACTTTCGGGACAGAAAAGAGACCCAGTACTTC
CDR3aa: CASSYFRDRKETQYF
v_gene: TRBV6-5
abundance: -
d_gene: TRBD1
j_gene: TRBJ2-5

CDR3nt: TGTGCCAGCAGTGCAAACAGGGGGCGCGGCGGAACCTACGAGCAGTACTTC
CDR3aa: CASSANRGRGGTYEQYF
v_gene: TRBV6-1
abundance: -
d_gene: TRBD1
j_gene: TRBJ2-7

CDR3nt: TGTGCCAGTAGCCCCCGGGGACTAGCGGGGGGGCGGGAGCAGTTCTTC
CDR3aa: CASSPRGLAGGREQFF
v_gene: TRBV19
abundance: once
d_gene: TRBD2
j_gene: TRBJ2-1

CDR3nt: TGTGCCATCAACCACCAGGGGGCTGAAAATGAGCAGTTCTTC
CDR3aa: CAINHQGAENEQFF
v_gene: TRBV10-3
abundance: -
d_gene: TRBD1
j_gene: TRBJ2-1

CDR3nt: TGTGCCAGCAGCGTGGGGAAGGGGGCGCTTTCTAATGAAAAACTGTTTTTT
CDR3aa: CASSVGKGALSNEKLFF
v_gene: TRBV9
abundance: -
d_gene: TRBD1
j_gene: TRBJ1-4

CDR3nt: TGTGCCAGCAGCTTGGCCACGTCAGGGAATGAAAAACTGTTTTTT
CDR3aa: CASSLATSGNEKLFF
v_gene: TRBV5-4
abundance: -
d_gene: -
j_gene: TRBJ1-4

CDR3nt: TGTGCCAGCGCACTAGCGGGGGCCCTTTGGGAGCAGTACTTC
CDR3aa: CASALAGALWEQYF
v_gene: TRBV28
abundance: -
d_gene: TRBD2
j_gene: TRBJ2-7

CDR3nt: TGTGCCAGCAGCTCCCAGACAGGGGGCATTGAGACCCAGTACTTC
CDR3aa: CASSSQTGGIETQYF
v_gene: TRBV7-9
abundance: once
d_gene: TRBD1
j_gene: TRBJ2-5

CDR3nt: TGCGCCAGCAGCCAAGTTGCGGGGGGAGTCGAGCAGTACTTC
CDR3aa: CASSQVAGGVEQYF
v_gene: TRBV4-3
abundance: once
d_gene: TRBD2
j_gene: TRBJ2-7

CDR3nt: TGTGCCAGCAGCTTGGCAGGGGCTGACAATCAGCCCCAGCATTTT
CDR3aa: CASSLAGADNQPQHF
v_gene: TRBV5-4
abundance: -
d_gene: -
j_gene: TRBJ1-5

CDR3nt: TGTGCCAGCAGCTTATTAGTAGTAGATACGCAGTATTTT
CDR3aa: CASSLLVVDTQYF
v_gene: TRBV11-2
abundance: once
d_gene: -
j_gene: TRBJ2-3

CDR3nt: TGTGCCAGCAGATGGACAGGGGCGAACACTGAAGCTTTCTTT
CDR3aa: CASRWTGANTEAFF
v_gene: TRBV2
abundance: -
d_gene: TRBD1
j_gene: TRBJ1-1

CDR3nt: TGTGCCATCGACAGGGGAAATGGTGCGCACACTGAAGCTTTCTTT
CDR3aa: CAIDRGNGAHTEAFF
v_gene: TRBV19
abundance: -
d_gene: TRBD1
j_gene: TRBJ1-1